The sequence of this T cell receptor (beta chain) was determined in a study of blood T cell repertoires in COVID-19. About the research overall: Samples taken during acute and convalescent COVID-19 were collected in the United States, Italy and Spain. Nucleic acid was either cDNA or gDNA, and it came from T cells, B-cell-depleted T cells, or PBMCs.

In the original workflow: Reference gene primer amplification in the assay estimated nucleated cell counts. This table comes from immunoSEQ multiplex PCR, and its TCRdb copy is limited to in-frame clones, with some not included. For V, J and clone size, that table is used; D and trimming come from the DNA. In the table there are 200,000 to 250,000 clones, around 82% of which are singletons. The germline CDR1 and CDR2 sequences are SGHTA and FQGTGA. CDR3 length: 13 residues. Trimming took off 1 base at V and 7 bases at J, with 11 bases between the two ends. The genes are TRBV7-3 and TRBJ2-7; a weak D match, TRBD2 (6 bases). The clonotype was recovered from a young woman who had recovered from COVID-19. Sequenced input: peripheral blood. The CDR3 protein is CASSLNAGREQYF. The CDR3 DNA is TGTGCCAGCAGCTTAAATGCTGGGAGGGAGCAGTACTTC.